Detailed here is one TCR beta chain. At the DNA level, this CDR3 is encoded by other sequences in the same sample as well. The source of the sample is a study of T cell changes during pregnancy in multiple sclerosis. The table came from immunoSEQ multiplex PCR; TCRdb's copy has only in-frame clones and leaves some out. The sample has roughly 69,000 clones, more than 85% seen once; the top ten hold just under 0.3%. After removal of 0 bases from V and 4 bases from J, the junction contained 0 bases not matched to a gene. Germline CDR1 reads GTSNPN; CDR2 reads SVGIG (reference sequence). CDR3 size: 13 residues.

This receptor was identified in a female donor in good health, enrolled as a control in a pregnancy study. This sample comprised CD4+ T cells from peripheral blood mononuclear cells, obtained in the third trimester of pregnancy. The V and J genes are TRBV30 and TRBJ1-5; 7 nucleotides align to TRBD1. CDR3 sequence (DNA): TGTGCCTGGAGTGTACAGGGGAATCAGCCCCAGCATTTT. Its translation: CAWSVQGNQPQHF.